The following is a TCR beta chain sequence with its context. The antigen is undetermined. The sample comes from a study of T cell repertoires and Cas9 in healthy adults. As for the study in general: Characterization of SpCas9-reactive CD4 and CD8 T cells covered multi-effector potency, cytotoxicity and lineage.

Study results and caveats: Reportedly, SpCas9-reactive effector T cell proliferation and function were mitigated by SpCas9-reactive Tregs in vitro.

CDR3 length: 13 residues. From germline, CDR1 is SGHTA and CDR2 FQGNSA. V lost 5 bases and J lost 10, with 15 bases in between. Only in-frame clones appear in the TCRdb table, and some are missing; sequencing was by immunoSEQ multiplex PCR. This sample has some 15,000 clones, with 80% to 90% found just once. The origin of this receptor is a human donor in good health. This chain joins TRBV7-2 and TRBJ2-1; D not certain. Material for sequencing was Tregs (CD4+, CD25+, CD127-, CD137-, CD154-) from PBMCs; culture status not recorded. For the CDR3, the DNA is TGTGCCAGCAGCCCGGGTGTGGGGTACGAGCAGTTCTTC. It is translated as CASSPGVGYEQFF.